The 6 T cell receptor beta chains below were found in one sample sequenced in a study of cytomegalovirus exposure and HLA in healthy donors. Here immunoSEQ multiplex PCR was the method, and the copy in TCRdb shows in-frame clones only, minus some. The profile shows 90,000 to 150,000 clones, 70% to 90% of them singletons. Sequenced material: PBMCs. These receptors originate from a woman aged 18-30 years in good health and CMV-seropositive.

This chain uses TRBV11-3 with TRBJ1-5, with 12 positions matching TRBD1. CDR1 is SGHNT and CDR2 is YENEEA in the germline V gene. The CDR3 is 17 residues long. The J segment lost 4 bases and the V segment lost 5 bases, leaving 9 bases of the junction unmatched. The CDR3 here is CASSASGTGGSNQPQHF. CDR3 coding DNA: TGTGCCAGCAGCGCATCCGGGACAGGGGGCTCGAATCAGCCCCAGCATTTT. The full variable domain, in which reference TRBV11-3 and TRBJ1-5 provide the parts outside the CDR3, is EAGVVQSPRYKIIEKKQPVAFWCNPISGHNTLYWYLQNLGQGPELLIRYENEEAVDDSQLPKDRFSAERLKGVDSTLKIQPAELGDSAVYLCASSASGTGGSNQPQHFGDGTRLSIL.

The chain carries TRBV5-4 and TRBJ1-1; D may be TRBD1 (5 bases). This CDR3 region has 14 residues. Germline lookup yields CDR1 SGHNT and CDR2 YYREEE (reference sequence). Trimming cost V 4 bases and J 3 bases, with 13 bases left between them. CDR3 in DNA: TGTGCCAGCAGCGTGGGACCTGAGGACACTGAAGCTTTCTTT. This encodes CASSVGPEDTEAFF.

The genes are TRBV4-3 and TRBJ1-5; 7 nucleotides match TRBD1. V lost 0 bases to trimming and J lost 5 bases; unmatched junction nucleotides: 4. The CDR3 consists of 15 residues. Germline CDR1 LGHNA, CDR2 YSLEER. The CDR3, as DNA: TGCGCCAGCAGCCAAGAGGGGACAGATGATCAGCCCCAGCATTTT. Residues: CASSQEGTDDQPQHF.

The sample holds one count of this clone. This specimen includes other DNA sequences encoding the same CDR3. V and J are TRBV6-5 and TRBJ1-1; TRBD1 agrees at 10 bases. CDR1 is MNHEY and CDR2 is SVGAGI in the germline V gene. This CDR3 spans 15 amino acids. Trimming cost V 2 bases and J 1 base; bases outside gene matches: 1. The CDR3 is CASSYRDRGNTEAFF. For the CDR3, the DNA is TGTGCCAGCAGTTACCGGGACAGGGGGAACACTGAAGCTTTCTTT.

This rearrangement joins TRBV19 to TRBJ2-2; the match to TRBD2 covers 8 bases. The junction had 6 bases not matched to a gene; V was cut back by 3 bases and J by 0 bases. Germline V gives CDR1 LNHDA, CDR2 SQIVND (reference sequence). This CDR3 spans 17 amino acids. The chain's CDR3 is CASSIGSGAPNTGELFF. In DNA form, the CDR3 reads TGTGCCAGTAGTATTGGTAGCGGGGCTCCGAACACCGGGGAGCTGTTTTTT.

This clone has just a few counts. The CDR3 coding sequence is TGTGCCAGCAGTCAGTCAATACCGGAGTACTATGGCTACACCTTC. It is translated as CASSQSIPEYYGYTF. The V call is TRBV6-6, the J call TRBJ1-2, with D hard to call. The CDR3 extends over 15 amino acids. Germline loops: CDR1 MNHNY, CDR2 SVGAGI (reference sequence). The germline V and J ends were trimmed by 5 bases and 3 bases, with 16 bases remaining between them.